Shown below are 4 T cell receptor beta chains from a single sample sequenced in a study of OX40 agonist ivuxolimab in advanced cancers. Produced via immunoSEQ multiplex PCR; TCRdb's table is partial and in-frame only. In the table there are about 21,000 clones, nearly 85% of which are singletons. Sequences were derived from CD4+ or CD8+ T cells sorted from blood, sampled in a trial of the OX40 agonist ivuxolimab. All receptors derive from an adult with an advanced solid tumor such as melanoma, head and neck, liver or kidney cancer.

The chain joins TRBV4-1 to TRBJ2-5; TRBD2 matches 8 bases. CDR3 length: 18 residues. CDR1 and CDR2 from the germline V gene are MGHRA and YSYEKL. Losses at the gene ends were 1 base for V and 1 base for J; bases not matched to a gene: 11. The CDR3 loop reads CASSQGRLTSVRQETQYF. CDR3 nucleotides: TGCGCCAGCAGCCAAGGTCGCTTGACTAGCGTGCGCCAAGAGACCCAGTACTTC.

This chain links TRBV28 with TRBJ2-1; 7 nucleotides align to TRBD1. The CDR3 length is 15 residues. After removal of 7 bases from V and 7 bases from J, the junction contained 13 bases not matched to a gene. Looked up from germline, CDR1 is MDHEN and CDR2 is SYDVKM. This CDR3 reads CASIPPDRERNEQFF. The CDR3 coding sequence is TGTGCCAGCATCCCCCCCGACAGGGAGCGGAATGAGCAGTTCTTC.

This chain connects TRBV25-1 to TRBJ2-1; no clear D gene. The germline V gene has CDR1 MGHDK and CDR2 SYGVNS. The CDR3 spans 12 residues. V dropped 1 base and J dropped 9 bases, with 7 bases sitting between them. The CDR3 bases are TGTGCCAGCAGTGAATCGGAATTTGAGCAGTTCTTC. It yields the protein CASSESEFEQFF.

On this clone itself: The junction and the germline gene differ at one end; a read error may be behind it. The V gene is TRBV7-7, the J gene TRBJ2-2; D is unclear. The CDR3 spans 15 residues. The germline V gene has CDR1 SSHAT and CDR2 FNYEAQ (reference sequence). The CDR3: CASSLAVQNTGELFF. The CDR3 DNA sequence: TGTGCTAGCAGCTTAGCTGTTCAGAACACCGGGGAGCTGTTTTTT.